The clone carrying this TCR beta chain was counted between two and nine times. No antigen is known for it. TCRdb reprocessed the reads with MiXCR, giving one entry per CDR3 protein. The sample holds around 530,000 distinct CDR3 sequences, about 25% seen once. This sample is drawn from a study of T cell repertoires in cytomegalovirus infection. The overall study: Matching HLA type and CMV infection were both indicated by public TCR beta signatures.

General study findings and limits: Dominant in the ex vivo response were TCR beta clonotypes restricted by HLA-C and specific for CMV.

Losses at the gene ends were 3 bases for V and 2 bases for J; bases not matched to a gene: 7. CDR1 and CDR2 (germline): SGHNT, YYREEE (reference sequence). This CDR3 has 16 residues. Sequencing was carried out using PBMCs. The rearrangement links TRBV5-4 to TRBJ2-3, with 9 bases that match TRBD2. This TCR was sampled from a human donor in good health (CMV status not recorded). Some clones in this sample may be carry-over from other donors' samples. The CDR3 DNA reads as TGTGCCAGCAGCTCCAGCGGGGGGCCTTCCACAGATACGCAGTATTTT. It specifies CASSSSGGPSTDTQYF.